This T cell receptor beta chain came from a study of Ad26.COV2.S vaccination and SARS-CoV-2 variants. Method: immunoSEQ multiplex PCR; TCRdb's copy keeps in-frame clones and lacks some. The data show roughly 510,000 clones, 87% seen once. Stated treatment: 19 received Ad26.COV2.S at low or high dose, single or two shots; a few received placebo; per-sample allocation not given. Day 63 after the first injection of vaccine or placebo was the sampling time. Vaccination used an Ad26 vector expressing Wuhan-strain SARS-CoV-2 spike. The clonotype was recovered from a person between 18 and 59 years old who received the Ad26.COV2.S COVID-19 vaccine or a placebo. The specimen comprised peripheral blood, sampled in a trial of Ad26.COV2.S vaccine versus placebo.

The CDR3 spells CAIKDSLNQPQHF. The CDR3, as DNA: TGTGCCATCAAGGACAGCCTAAATCAGCCCCAGCATTTT. This sequence joins TRBV10-3 and TRBJ1-5; possibly TRBD1 for D (6 bases). Germline V lookup: CDR1 ENHRY, CDR2 SYGVKD. The CDR3 runs 13 residues. With 7 bases removed from V and 4 bases from J, the gap between germline ends came to 11 bases.